These 13 T cell receptor beta chains came from one sample sequenced in a study of lymphopenia after photon versus proton radiotherapy. Here immunoSEQ multiplex PCR was the method, and the copy in TCRdb shows in-frame clones only, minus some. The profile shows fewer than 20,000 clones, roughly 90% of them singletons. This sample comprised peripheral blood, obtained from a patient treated with photon-based radiotherapy. These receptors were collected from a woman aged 40 to 50 with cholangiocarcinoma.

This sequence joins TRBV27 and TRBJ2-7; tentative D call: TRBD1 (6 bases). V lost 5 bases to trimming and J lost 4 bases, with 15 bases between them. The CDR3 is 14 amino acids. Per the germline V gene, CDR1 is MNHEY and CDR2 is SMNVEV (reference sequence). The CDR3 region has the DNA TGTGCCAGCAGTCCGAGCAGGGGACCATACGAGCAGTACTTC. Encoded protein: CASSPSRGPYEQYF.

There are a few counts of this clone. The V gene is TRBV30, the J gene TRBJ1-2; D gene ambiguous. The CDR3 loop spans 15 amino acids. V was clipped by 4 bases and J by 4 bases, with 19 bases between them. Germline values: CDR1 GTSNPN, CDR2 SVGIG (reference sequence). CDR3 region: CAWKRERAQTYGYTF. CDR3 DNA: TGTGCCTGGAAAAGGGAAAGGGCGCAGACCTATGGCTACACCTTC.

The V gene is TRBV6-5, the J gene TRBJ1-3; 11 positions agree with TRBD1. Germline-derived CDR1 and CDR2 are MNHEY and SVGAGI. The length of the CDR3 is 15 residues. V was pared by 2 bases and J by 4 bases, with 1 base of the junction left unmatched. DNA for the CDR3: TGTGCCAGCAGTTACGGGACAGGGGGAGGAAACACCATATATTTT. Encoded protein: CASSYGTGGGNTIYF.

The chain combines TRBV11-3 with TRBJ2-5; tentative D call: TRBD2 (5 bases). V lost 0 bases and J lost 4, with 6 bases in between. Germline values: CDR1 SGHNT, CDR2 YENEEA. The CDR3 totals 13 residues. The CDR3 bases are TGTGCCAGCAGCTTAGAGGGGAGAGAGACCCAGTACTTC. Amino acid sequence: CASSLEGRETQYF.

This clone was seen just once. This sequence joins TRBV10-3 and TRBJ1-1; 9 bases match TRBD1. The V segment lost 6 bases and the J segment 5 bases; nucleotides outside the gene matches: 13. The CDR3 has 16 amino acids. Germline CDR1 is ENHRY and CDR2 is SYGVKD. The CDR3 nucleotides read TGTGCCATCAGGACCCTACAGGGGGCAATGAGGACTGAAGCTTTCTTT. Residues: CAIRTLQGAMRTEAFF.

V is TRBV7-2 and J is TRBJ2-7; no reliable D call. The CDR3 loop spans 14 amino acids. V lost 5 bases and J lost 1, with 12 bases in between. Germline V gene sequence: CDR1 SGHTA, CDR2 FQGNSA. The CDR3 is CASSPRTGSYEQYF. In nucleotides, the CDR3 is TGTGCCAGCAGCCCTCGGACCGGATCCTACGAGCAGTACTTC.

This chain uses TRBV6-1 with TRBJ1-5; TRBD1 matches at 8 bases. The CDR3 has 16 amino acids. V trimming: 2 bases; J trimming: 5 bases; junction bases outside the gene matches: 8. The germline gives CDR1 MNHNS, CDR2 SASEGT. Here the CDR3 reads CASSESRDRSYQPQHF. Written as DNA, the CDR3 is TGTGCCAGCAGTGAATCTAGGGACAGGAGTTATCAGCCCCAGCATTTT.

This chain connects TRBV7-9 to TRBJ2-7; either TRBD1 or TRBD2 may supply D (6 bases each). Between the trimmed V and J ends, which lost 0 bases and 7 bases, there was a span of 13 bases. Per the germline V gene, CDR1 is SEHNR and CDR2 is FQNEAQ (reference sequence). The CDR3 is made up of 14 amino acids. The CDR3 DNA follows: TGTGCCAGCAGCTTAGCGGGGGGCGCGGGGGAGCAGTACTTC. Its translation: CASSLAGGAGEQYF.

The rearrangement uses TRBV5-1 and TRBJ2-1, with D possibly TRBD2 on 6 matching bases. Germline V CDR1 and CDR2: SGHRS, YFSETQ. The CDR3 is 16 residues long. The V end lost 1 base, the J end lost 8 bases, and 19 bases lay between the germline ends. DNA for the CDR3: TGCGCCAGCAGCTTGCGGGGGAGGCTAGCTGTGGATGAGCAGTTCTTC. This encodes CASSLRGRLAVDEQFF.

The chain joins TRBV28 to TRBJ2-1; D tentatively reads TRBD1 or TRBD2 (5 bases each). The V gene's germline CDR1 is MDHEN and CDR2 SYDVKM. V lost 2 bases, J lost 9 bases, and 8 bases lay in between. There are 12 residues in the CDR3. CDR3 in DNA: TGTGCCAGCAGTTTAGTTGGGACTGAGCAGTTCTTC. Amino acids: CASSLVGTEQFF.

V usage is TRBV19 and J usage is TRBJ2-7; 7 bases match TRBD1. Trimming cost V 3 bases and J 2 bases; bases outside gene matches: 10. Per the germline V gene, CDR1 is LNHDA and CDR2 is SQIVND (reference sequence). The CDR3 runs 16 residues. This chain's CDR3 is CASSIFGTAPTYEQYF. CDR3 nucleotide sequence: TGTGCCAGTAGTATTTTCGGGACAGCGCCGACCTACGAGCAGTACTTC. Supplemented by reference TRBV19 and TRBJ2-7, the full variable domain reads DGGITQSPKYLFRKEGQNVTLSCEQNLNHDAMYWYRQDPGQGLRLIYYSQIVNDFQKGDIAEGYSVSREKKESFPLTVTSAQKNPTAFYLCASSIFGTAPTYEQYFGPGTRLTVT.

V gene TRBV29-1 combines with J gene TRBJ1-1; D ambiguous. In germline, CDR1 is SQVTM, CDR2 ANQGSEA. This CDR3 comprises 11 residues. V was pared by 3 bases and J by 5 bases, with 7 bases between. The CDR3: CSVDLVTEAFF. The CDR3 coding sequence is TGCAGCGTTGATTTGGTGACTGAAGCTTTCTTT. Full variable domain (outside the CDR3, taken from reference TRBV29-1 and TRBJ1-1): SAVISQKPSRDICQRGTSLTIQCQVDSQVTMMFWYRQQPGQSLTLIATANQGSEATYESGFVIDKFPISRPNLTFSTLTVSNMSPEDSSIYLCSVDLVTEAFFGQGTRLTVV.

This sequence joins TRBV7-2 and TRBJ1-2, with D tentatively TRBD1 (5 bases). V dropped 6 bases and J dropped 2 bases, with 10 bases sitting between them. CDR1 SGHTA and CDR2 FQGNSA come from the germline V gene. CDR3 length: 13 amino acids. CDR3 coding DNA: TGTGCCAGCAGTCTAGAGGGGAACTATGGCTACACCTTC. Translated: CASSLEGNYGYTF.